This T cell receptor (beta chain) was captured in a study of T cells in localized non-small cell lung cancer. Using immunoSEQ multiplex PCR, the repertoire was profiled, and TCRdb retains in-frame clones only, with some absent. The sample yields roughly 15,000 clones, 70% to 90% seen once. Deletions cut 0 bases from V and 2 bases from J, with 12 bases between. CDR3 length: 16 amino acids. Per the germline V gene, CDR1 is SGHDN and CDR2 is FVKESK. V gene TRBV14 combines with J gene TRBJ2-3; a possible D gene is TRBD1 (6 bases). The sequence was obtained from a male donor at least 60 years old with stage I lung adenocarcinoma. Sample: peripheral blood, taken before any cancer treatment. CDR3 sequence reads: CASSQDPDSFTDTQYF. The CDR3 region has the DNA TGTGCCAGCAGCCAAGATCCGGACAGCTTCACAGATACGCAGTATTTT.